These 19 T cell receptor beta chains originate from one sample sequenced in a study of T-cell reconstitution after alpha-beta-depleted transplantation in children. Unique molecular identifiers were used in preparing the TCRbeta library. From the PCR reads, TCRdb called clonotypes with MiXCR, one entry per CDR3 protein. The table includes a few hundred thousand distinct CDR3 sequences, roughly 24% detected once. The source was PBMCs, collected before TCRalphabeta/CD19-depleted stem cell transplant. Receptor source: a girl aged 2 to 9 with Fanconi anemia, due to receive a stem cell transplant.

This clonotype was detected ten times or more. The chain joins TRBV6-5 to TRBJ2-1, with D possibly matching TRBD2 (6 bases). Trimming took off 6 bases at V and 5 bases at J, with 23 bases between the two ends. From germline, CDR1 is MNHEY and CDR2 SVGAGI. This CDR3 spans 17 amino acids. The DNA of the CDR3 is TGTGCCAGCAGCAACGAATACGGGAGCTTGGAACACAATGAGCAGTTCTTC. Translated: CASSNEYGSLEHNEQFF.

This clonotype has only a few counts. The chain links TRBV7-2 to TRBJ2-7; 8 nucleotides align to TRBD2. CDR1 SGHTA and CDR2 FQGNSA come from the germline V gene. The length of the CDR3 is 16 residues. Germline trimming cut 3 bases from V and 1 base from J; bases unmatched to any gene: 8. CDR3 sequence reads: CASSLGGVAGSYEQYF. The CDR3 DNA is TGTGCCAGCAGCTTGGGAGGGGTAGCGGGGTCCTACGAGCAGTACTTC.

This clonotype turned up a few times. The genes are TRBV7-2 and TRBJ2-3; 9 bases fit TRBD1. With 4 bases clipped from V and 4 bases from J, the junction kept 3 bases outside the gene matches. In germline, CDR1 is SGHTA, CDR2 FQGNSA. The CDR3 extends over 14 amino acids. The CDR3 sequence: CASSSQGAADTQYF. CDR3 DNA: TGTGCCAGCAGCTCACAGGGGGCGGCAGATACGCAGTATTTT.

In its sample, this clonotype was seen once. The chain recombines TRBV6-4 with TRBJ2-1, with a possible D match to TRBD2 (5 bases). The CDR3 spans 14 residues. The V and J ends lost 9 bases and 0 bases respectively, with 12 bases between them. Germline V gene lookup returns CDR1 MRHNA and CDR2 SNTAGT. CDR3 nucleotides: TGTGCCAGTAGGAGAGAGGGCTCCTACAATGAGCAGTTCTTC. Amino acid sequence: CASRREGSYNEQFF.

The chain employs TRBV18 and TRBJ2-1; D perhaps matches TRBD2 (5 bases). The CDR3 runs 16 residues. From germline, CDR1 is KGHSH and CDR2 LQKENI. The V end lost 3 bases, the J end lost 8 bases, and 20 bases lay between the germline ends. The CDR3 loop is CASSPASSVRGDEQFF. The CDR3 DNA sequence: TGTGCCAGCTCACCCGCCTCGTCCGTTCGGGGTGATGAGCAGTTCTTC.

The V gene is TRBV24-1, the J gene TRBJ2-1; D gene unclear. Germline V CDR1 and CDR2: KGHDR, SFDVKD. V was cut by 2 bases and J by 5 bases, with 0 bases left in between. The CDR3 totals 11 residues. DNA of the CDR3: TGTGCCACCAGTGATTACAATGAGCAGTTCTTC. It specifies CATSDYNEQFF.

This clonotype was picked up a small number of times. The rearrangement links TRBV5-1 to TRBJ2-1, with D hard to call. This CDR3 is 14 amino acids long. The germline CDR1 and CDR2 sequences are SGHRS and YFSETQ. V lost 0 bases and J 6 bases, leaving 10 bases between the germline ends. The CDR3 coding sequence is TGCGCCAGCAGCTTGGTCGGTCGCTCCAATGAGCAGTTCTTC. Residues: CASSLVGRSNEQFF.

This clonotype was counted only a few times. The chain employs TRBV29-1 and TRBJ1-1, with 7 bases identical to TRBD1. This CDR3 is built from 15 residues. CDR1 SQVTM and CDR2 ANQGSEA come from the germline V gene. The V gene end was trimmed by 6 bases and the J gene end by 2 bases; junction bases not matched to a gene: 12. The CDR3 region is CSVAGTALPNTEAFF. The CDR3 DNA is TGCAGCGTCGCCGGGACAGCCCTACCCAACACTGAAGCTTTCTTT. Using reference TRBV29-1 and TRBJ1-1 for the parts outside the CDR3, the full variable domain is SAVISQKPSRDICQRGTSLTIQCQVDSQVTMMFWYRQQPGQSLTLIATANQGSEATYESGFVIDKFPISRPNLTFSTLTVSNMSPEDSSIYLCSVAGTALPNTEAFFGQGTRLTVV.

The V call is TRBV28, the J call TRBJ2-5, with 9 bases that match TRBD2. The CDR3 extends over 15 amino acids. Germline V gene lookup returns CDR1 MDHEN and CDR2 SYDVKM. V shed 6 bases and J 3 bases; nucleotides not matched to a gene: 8. The CDR3 sequence: CASSSSGEGEETQYF. CDR3 in DNA: TGTGCCAGCAGCTCTAGCGGGGAAGGGGAAGAGACCCAGTACTTC.

CDR3 nucleotides: TGTGCCAGCTCAGGCACCCGGGGGTCCTCCTACGAGCAGTACTTC. This sequence encodes CASSGTRGSSYEQYF. The chain uses TRBV18 and TRBJ2-7; tentatively, D is TRBD2 (6 bases). Germline V gene sequence: CDR1 KGHSH, CDR2 LQKENI. With 5 bases removed from V and 0 bases from J, the gap between germline ends came to 14 bases. The CDR3 is 15 residues long.

This clonotype was detected ten times or more. The genes are TRBV10-1 and TRBJ2-2; 10 nucleotides agree with TRBD2. The CDR3 is 16 amino acids. The germline V gene encodes CDR1 WNHNN and CDR2 SYGVQD (reference sequence). Losses at the gene ends were 4 bases for V and 0 bases for J; bases not matched to a gene: 2. CDR3 in amino acids: CASSASGSANTGELFF. Written as DNA, the CDR3 is TGCGCCAGCAGTGCTAGCGGGAGCGCGAACACCGGGGAGCTGTTTTTT.

The chain recombines TRBV20-1 with TRBJ2-3; 7 bases line up with TRBD2. Looked up from germline, CDR1 is DFQATT and CDR2 is SNEGSKA (reference sequence). The CDR3 sequence is 13 residues long. J gave up 6 bases and V 5 bases, and 8 bases lay outside the gene matches. CDR3 region: CSAGLTGGDTQYF. CDR3 sequence (DNA): TGCAGTGCTGGCCTTACCGGGGGGGATACGCAGTATTTT.

The V call is TRBV18, the J call TRBJ2-5, with D tentatively TRBD1 (7 bases). Germline V gives CDR1 KGHSH, CDR2 LQKENI. This CDR3 has 16 amino acids. V was clipped by 1 base and J by 4 bases, with 16 bases between them. CDR3 region: CASSPRGQDYGETQYF. In DNA, the CDR3 is TGTGCCAGCTCACCACGAGGACAGGACTACGGAGAGACCCAGTACTTC.

The sample holds many counts of this clonotype. The chain recombines TRBV10-3 with TRBJ2-5; tentatively, D is TRBD2 (7 bases). The V gene lost 0 bases and the J gene lost 4 bases, with 15 bases spanning the gap. CDR1 is ENHRY, CDR2 SYGVKD, per germline. This CDR3 comprises 16 residues. Here the CDR3 DNA reads TGTGCCATCAGTGAGTCGATTGGGGGGGCACGAGAGACCCAGTACTTC. Its protein product is CAISESIGGARETQYF.

V usage is TRBV18 and J usage is TRBJ2-5; D gene unclear. The length of the CDR3 is 14 residues. Germline CDR1 reads KGHSH; CDR2 reads LQKENI. V lost 3 bases, J lost 1 base, and 9 bases lay in between. CDR3 sequence (DNA): TGTGCCAGCTCACCCGGACCTTTCCAAGAGACCCAGTACTTC. Translated: CASSPGPFQETQYF.

In this sample, this clonotype turned up many times. V gene TRBV12-3 or TRBV12-4 combines with J gene TRBJ2-2, with 8 nucleotides matching TRBD1. The CDR3 extends over 13 amino acids. V lost 5 bases and J lost 6; bases outside the gene matches: 2. The CDR3 loop reads CASSPTGAGELFF. The CDR3 DNA follows: TGTGCCAGCAGTCCGACAGGGGCCGGGGAGCTGTTTTTT.

This chain uses TRBV15 with TRBJ1-1; D uncertain. Germline CDR1 is LNHNV and CDR2 is YYDKDF (reference sequence). This CDR3 is built from 13 residues. V was shortened by 1 base and J by 6 bases, with 9 bases between the two germline ends. Here the CDR3 DNA reads TGTGCCACCAGCAGAGTAAACAGCCCTGAAGCTTTCTTT. Protein: CATSRVNSPEAFF.

This clonotype was detected many times. This chain uses TRBV7-6 with TRBJ2-1; D gene uncertain. V was pared by 1 base and J by 10 bases, with 11 bases between. Per the germline V gene, CDR1 is SGHVS and CDR2 is FNYEAQ. The CDR3 runs 13 residues. The CDR3 DNA reads as TGTGCCAGCAGCTTAGAACTTAGGGCGGAGCAGTTCTTC. Translating it yields CASSLELRAEQFF.

This clonotype was counted many times. This sequence joins TRBV7-2 and TRBJ2-7, with D tentatively TRBD1 or TRBD2 (5 bases each). Trimming left V 5 bases short and J 3 bases short, with 11 bases between. Germline-derived CDR1 and CDR2 are SGHTA and FQGNSA. The CDR3 contains 13 residues. CDR3 DNA: TGTGCCAGCAGCCCCGGGACGGGCTACGAGCAGTACTTC. Protein sequence: CASSPGTGYEQYF.